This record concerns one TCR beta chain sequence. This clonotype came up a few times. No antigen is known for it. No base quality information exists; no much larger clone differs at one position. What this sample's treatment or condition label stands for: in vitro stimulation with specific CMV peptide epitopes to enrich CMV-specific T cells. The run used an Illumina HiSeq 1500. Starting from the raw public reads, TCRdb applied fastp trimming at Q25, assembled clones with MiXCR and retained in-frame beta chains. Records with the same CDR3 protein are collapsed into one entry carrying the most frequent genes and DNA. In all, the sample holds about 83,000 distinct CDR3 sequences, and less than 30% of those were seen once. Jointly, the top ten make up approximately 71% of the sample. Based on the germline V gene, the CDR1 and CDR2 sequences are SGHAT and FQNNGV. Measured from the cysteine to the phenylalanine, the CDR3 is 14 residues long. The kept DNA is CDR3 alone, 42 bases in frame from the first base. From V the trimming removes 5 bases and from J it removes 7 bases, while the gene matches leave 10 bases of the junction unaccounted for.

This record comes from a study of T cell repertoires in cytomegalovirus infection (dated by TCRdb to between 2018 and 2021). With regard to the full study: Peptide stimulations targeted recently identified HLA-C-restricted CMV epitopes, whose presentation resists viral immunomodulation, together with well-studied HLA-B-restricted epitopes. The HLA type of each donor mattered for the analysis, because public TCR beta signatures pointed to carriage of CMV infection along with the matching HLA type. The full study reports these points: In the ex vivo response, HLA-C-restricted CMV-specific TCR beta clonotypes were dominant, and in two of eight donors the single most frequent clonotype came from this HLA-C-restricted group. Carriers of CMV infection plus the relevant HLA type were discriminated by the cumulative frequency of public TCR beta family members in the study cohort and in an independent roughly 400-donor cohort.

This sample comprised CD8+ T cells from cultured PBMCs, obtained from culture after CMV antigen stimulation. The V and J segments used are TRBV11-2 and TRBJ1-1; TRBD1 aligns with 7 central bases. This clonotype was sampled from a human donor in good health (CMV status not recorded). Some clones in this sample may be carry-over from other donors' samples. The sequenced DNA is TGTGCCAGCAGCCCCCTAACAGGGGTTTTTGAAGCTTTCTTT. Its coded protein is CASSPLTGVFEAFF.